This T cell receptor beta chain was sequenced for a study of T cell responses to AZD1222 COVID-19 vaccine. Turning to the study itself: Combined were second doses at about 4 or about 12 weeks.

The study, taken as a whole, reports: Sampling that yielded the repertoires occurred only after the peak T cell response. At baseline, seropositivity was found in only 5 to 7 AZD1222 recipients.

TCRdb keeps only in-frame clones here, not all; method: immunoSEQ multiplex PCR. This sample yields under 200,000 clones, of which 91% are seen a single time; approximately 2% belongs to the top ten. On this clone: Its cognate antigen is unknown.

Germline CDR1 reads LGHDT; CDR2 reads YNNKEL (reference sequence). V was pared by 4 bases and J by 3 bases, with 8 bases of the junction left unmatched. The CDR3 covers 16 residues. The starting material was peripheral blood, obtained on day 0 of AZD1222 vaccination. This chain links TRBV3-1 (or the pseudogene TRBV3-2) with TRBJ2-3; 9 nucleotides match TRBD2. This TCR derives from an adult in good health. The chain's CDR3 is CASSLRAGGGTDTQYF. DNA for the CDR3: TGTGCCAGCAGCCTAAGGGCGGGAGGGGGGACAGATACGCAGTATTTT.